This entry lists 21 T cell receptor beta chains sequenced from one sample in a study of blood T cell repertoires in COVID-19. Repertoires were generated with immunoSEQ multiplex PCR, while TCRdb's copy carries only in-frame clones and drops some. The sample comprises 85,000 to 110,000 clones, roughly nine tenths of which are singletons, and roughly 18% rests with the top ten. Sequenced: peripheral blood. The origin of the receptors is a woman aged 80 or over in a cohort sampled during active COVID-19.

The V call is TRBV6-5, the J call TRBJ2-2; D gene ambiguous. The CDR3 runs 15 residues. Trimming cost V 5 bases and J 2 bases, with 12 bases left between them. Germline values: CDR1 MNHEY, CDR2 SVGAGI. CDR3 in amino acids: CASSLARINTGELFF. The CDR3 coding sequence is TGTGCCAGCAGTCTTGCCAGGATCAACACCGGGGAGCTGTTTTTT.

The CDR3 bases are TGTGCCTGGACTTTTGACAGAGATGGCTACACCTTC. This gives the protein CAWTFDRDGYTF. The chain has TRBV30 and TRBJ1-2; D is perhaps TRBD1 (5 bases). From germline, CDR1 is GTSNPN and CDR2 SVGIG (reference sequence). The CDR3 spans 12 residues. V was trimmed by 4 bases and J by 6 bases, leaving 12 bases between them.

The genes are TRBV14 and TRBJ2-7; D might be TRBD2 (5 bases). In germline, CDR1 is SGHDN, CDR2 FVKESK. The CDR3 spans 17 residues. Trimming took off 2 bases at V and 0 bases at J, with 17 bases between the two ends. Here the CDR3 reads CASSQILGLAASYEQYF. The CDR3 nucleotides read TGTGCCAGCAGCCAAATCCTTGGGCTAGCAGCCTCCTACGAGCAGTACTTC.

The gene calls are TRBV6-2 or TRBV6-3 and TRBJ1-2; D unclear. Germline CDR1 MNHEY, CDR2 SVGEGT. The CDR3 runs 13 residues. V lost 0 bases and J lost 7, with 9 bases in between. This CDR3 reads CASSYSGSSGYTF. CDR3 in DNA: TGTGCCAGCAGTTACTCGGGCAGCTCTGGCTACACCTTC.

The chain links TRBV3-1 (or the pseudogene TRBV3-2) to TRBJ1-2, with D possibly TRBD1 on 5 matching bases. V lost 0 bases and J lost 2, with 10 bases in between. CDR1 is LGHDT and CDR2 is YNNKEL in the germline V gene (reference sequence). The CDR3 length is 15 residues. CDR3 region: CASSQDRQGNYGYTF. CDR3 sequence (DNA): TGTGCCAGCAGCCAAGATCGGCAGGGAAACTATGGCTACACCTTC.

This sequence joins TRBV19 and TRBJ1-4, with a weak D call TRBD1 (5 bases). Germline lookup yields CDR1 LNHDA and CDR2 SQIVND (reference sequence). The CDR3 covers 15 residues. Trimming took off 3 bases at V and 8 bases at J, with 16 bases between the two ends. The CDR3 reads CASSISGQGGEKLFF. The CDR3 DNA reads as TGTGCCAGTAGTATCTCGGGCCAGGGAGGGGAAAAACTGTTTTTT.

The genes are TRBV24-1 and TRBJ2-1, with unresolved D. V dropped 3 bases and J dropped 1 base, with 9 bases sitting between them. CDR1 and CDR2 from the germline V gene are KGHDR and SFDVKD. CDR3 length equals 15 residues. The chain's CDR3 is CATSDSRSSYNEQFF. As DNA, the CDR3 is TGTGCCACCAGTGATAGCCGGTCATCCTACAATGAGCAGTTCTTC.

This rearrangement joins TRBV28 to TRBJ2-6; D is uncertain. V was clipped by 2 bases and J by 0 bases, with 5 bases between them. Germline lookup yields CDR1 MDHEN and CDR2 SYDVKM. CDR3 length: 15 residues. The CDR3 is CASSLQNSGANVLTF. The CDR3 DNA reads TGTGCCAGCAGTTTACAGAACTCTGGGGCCAACGTCCTGACTTTC.

This clone appeared once. The chain has TRBV6-6 and TRBJ1-2; 7 nucleotides agree with TRBD1. V lost 5 bases and J lost 4; bases outside the gene matches: 7. CDR3 length equals 14 residues. CDR1 is MNHNY and CDR2 is SVGAGI in the germline V gene (reference sequence). CDR3 protein: CASSVERDSYGYTF. In DNA, the CDR3 is TGTGCCAGCAGTGTCGAAAGGGACAGCTATGGCTACACCTTC.

This rearrangement joins TRBV10-2 to TRBJ1-2, with 7 nucleotides matching TRBD1. This CDR3 is built from 13 residues. Per germline, CDR1 WSHSY and CDR2 SAAADI. V shed 2 bases and J 8 bases; nucleotides not matched to a gene: 5. The DNA of the CDR3 is TGCGCCAGCAGTGAGGACAGGGTCGGCGGCTACACCTTC. Translation: CASSEDRVGGYTF.

The chain recombines TRBV6-5 with TRBJ1-5; a possible D gene is TRBD1 (5 bases). V was trimmed by 8 bases and J by 2 bases, leaving 13 bases between them. Per germline, CDR1 MNHEY and CDR2 SVGAGI. CDR3 length: 14 amino acids. This CDR3 is CASRKAGGNQPQHF. CDR3 coding DNA: TGTGCCAGCCGAAAAGCGGGGGGCAATCAGCCCCAGCATTTT.

The sample holds one count of this clone. The V and J genes are TRBV3-1 (or the pseudogene TRBV3-2) and TRBJ2-1, with 7 bases fitting TRBD2. CDR1 and CDR2 from the germline V gene are LGHDT and YNNKEL (reference sequence). V trimming: 4 bases; J trimming: 2 bases; junction bases outside the gene matches: 5. CDR3 length equals 15 residues. As DNA, the CDR3 is TGTGCCAGCAGCCTCTCTAGCGGAACCTACAATGAGCAGTTCTTC. This translates into CASSLSSGTYNEQFF.

CDR3: CASSPGGAEWGYTF. The CDR3 coding sequence is TGTGCCAGCAGCCCTGGGGGGGCGGAATGGGGCTACACCTTC. This chain joins TRBV5-4 and TRBJ1-2, with D possibly matching TRBD1 (6 bases). CDR1 is SGHNT, CDR2 YYREEE, per germline (reference sequence). V lost 4 bases to trimming and J lost 8 bases, with 18 bases between them. The CDR3 runs 14 residues.

The genes are TRBV30 and TRBJ1-2, with D unclear. Trimming removed 4 bases at V and 4 bases at J, with 7 bases between. The CDR3 runs 11 residues. Looked up from germline, CDR1 is GTSNPN and CDR2 is SVGIG (reference sequence). This CDR3 reads CAWNVVYGYTF. DNA for the CDR3: TGTGCCTGGAACGTAGTCTATGGCTACACCTTC.

The chain links TRBV29-1 to TRBJ1-3, with 8 bases matching TRBD1. Germline V gene data show CDR1 as SQVTM and CDR2 as ANQGSEA. The V gene end was trimmed by 7 bases and the J gene end by 6 bases; junction bases not matched to a gene: 5. The CDR3 length is 12 residues. The DNA for the CDR3 is TGCAGCGCCGACAGGGGTACAAACACCATATATTTT. Its translation: CSADRGTNTIYF.

The chain carries TRBV30 and TRBJ1-2, with a weak D call TRBD1 (5 bases). V was pared by 3 bases and J by 5 bases, with 16 bases between. This CDR3 has 14 amino acids. Germline CDR1 GTSNPN, CDR2 SVGIG (reference sequence). This CDR3 is CAWSRKQDRYGYTF. The CDR3 nucleotides are TGTGCCTGGAGCCGGAAACAGGACCGATATGGCTACACCTTC. Based on the CDR3 plus reference TRBV30 and TRBJ1-2, the full variable domain is SQTIHQWPATLVQPVGSPLSLECTVEGTSNPNLYWYRQAAGRGLQLLFYSVGIGQISSEVPQNLSASRPQDRQFILSSKKLLLSDSGFYLCAWSRKQDRYGYTFGSGTRLTVV.

The chain joins TRBV19 to TRBJ1-4; TRBD1 might be the D (5 bases). This CDR3 spans 13 amino acids. The V gene lost 6 bases and the J gene lost 7 bases, with 12 bases spanning the gap. Germline CDR1 and CDR2: LNHDA and SQIVND (reference sequence). The CDR3 DNA reads as TGTGCCAGTAGCACCAGTCAGGGTGAAAAACTGTTTTTT. This sequence encodes CASSTSQGEKLFF.

V gene TRBV3-1 (or the pseudogene TRBV3-2) combines with J gene TRBJ2-7; 12 bases fit TRBD2. CDR3 length: 18 residues. After removal of 0 bases from V and 5 bases from J, the junction contained 11 bases not matched to a gene. CDR1 and CDR2 from the germline V gene are LGHDT and YNNKEL (reference sequence). The CDR3 bases are TGTGCCAGCAGCCAAGATCGACCCCTAGCGGGGGGGATGGACGAGCAGTACTTC. Its protein is CASSQDRPLAGGMDEQYF.

This clone was detected once. The V call is TRBV7-2, the J call TRBJ2-1; perhaps TRBD2 as D (7 bases). The CDR3 runs 14 residues. Germline values: CDR1 SGHTA, CDR2 FQGNSA. Trimming stripped 0 bases from V and 8 bases from J, with 11 bases between. In nucleotides, the CDR3 is TGTGCCAGCAGCTTAGCGGGGGGGCCGGATGAGCAGTTCTTC. This encodes CASSLAGGPDEQFF.

This chain links TRBV2 with TRBJ2-3, with D unclear. The CDR3 runs to 12 residues. V was pared by 5 bases and J by 4 bases, with 7 bases between. Germline V gene data show CDR1 as SNHLY and CDR2 as FYNNEI. The CDR3 DNA sequence: TGTGCCAGCAGTAAAATAGCAGATACGCAGTATTTT. Encoded protein: CASSKIADTQYF.

CDR3: CATSDASGSYNEQFF. In DNA form, the CDR3 reads TGTGCCACCAGTGATGCTAGCGGCTCCTACAATGAGCAGTTCTTC. The V call is TRBV24-1, the J call TRBJ2-1, with 7 bases aligning to TRBD2. Looked up from germline, CDR1 is KGHDR and CDR2 is SFDVKD. The CDR3 spans 15 residues. Losses at the gene ends were 3 bases for V and 0 bases for J; bases not matched to a gene: 1.